This T cell receptor beta chain was identified in a study of Tregs in tolerant kidney transplant recipients. General study points: No direct test of biological reproducibility was done here. Few patients were studied, so findings need validation in larger groups. Tregs expanded with activated donor B cells seemed most donor-specific.

TCRdb keeps only in-frame clones here, not all; method: immunoSEQ multiplex PCR. The repertoire includes about 240,000 clones, about 86% of them detected once, and less than 0.75% sits in the top ten. CD4+CD25+CD127- Tregs, CD4+CD25- non-Tregs, CD4 and CD8 cells were sorted. Notes on this clone: Its antigen is unidentified.

V was pared by 7 bases and J by 5 bases, with 20 bases between. Per the germline V gene, CDR1 is LNHDA and CDR2 is SQIVND (reference sequence). This CDR3 is built from 16 residues. The source is a human donor in good health. The gene calls are TRBV19 and TRBJ2-2; D is perhaps TRBD1 (6 bases). Sequencing was done on a sample of CD4+ T cells from blood. CDR3 nucleotide sequence: TGTGCCAGTAAACCGGACATGGGGGCTGGGACCGGGGAGCTGTTTTTT. This codes for CASKPDMGAGTGELFF.